This record covers a single T cell receptor (beta chain). The sample comes from a study of cytomegalovirus exposure and HLA in healthy donors. The CDR3 totals 14 residues. Losses at the gene ends were 8 bases for V and 7 bases for J; bases not matched to a gene: 9. Per the germline V gene, CDR1 is SGHTA and CDR2 is FQGTGA. The primer mix had 60 Vbeta and 13 Jbeta primers. Assay: immunoSEQ multiplex PCR; the TCRdb copy retains only in-frame clones and omits some. The sample yields over 100,000 clones, 75% to 90% seen once. The V and J genes are TRBV7-3 and TRBJ2-3; 10 nucleotides align to TRBD2. Sequencing was performed on PBMCs. The TCR comes from a man aged 35 to 55 in good health and CMV-seronegative. Here the CDR3 reads CASAAGAGGYTQYF. CDR3 coding DNA: TGTGCCAGCGCCGCAGGAGCGGGGGGGTATACGCAGTATTTT.